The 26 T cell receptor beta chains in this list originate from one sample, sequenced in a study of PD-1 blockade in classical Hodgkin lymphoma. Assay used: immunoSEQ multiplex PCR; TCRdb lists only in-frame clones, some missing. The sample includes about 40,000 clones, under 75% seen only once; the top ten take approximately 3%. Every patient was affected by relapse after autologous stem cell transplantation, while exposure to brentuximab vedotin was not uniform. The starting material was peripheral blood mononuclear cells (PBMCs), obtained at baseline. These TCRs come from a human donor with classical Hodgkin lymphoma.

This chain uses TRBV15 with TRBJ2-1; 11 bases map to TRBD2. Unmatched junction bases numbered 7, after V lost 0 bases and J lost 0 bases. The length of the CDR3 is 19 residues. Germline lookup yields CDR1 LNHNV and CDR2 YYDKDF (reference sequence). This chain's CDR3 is CATSRDLAGGSSSYNEQFF. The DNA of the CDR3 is TGTGCCACCAGCAGAGATCTAGCGGGGGGTTCGAGCTCCTACAATGAGCAGTTCTTC.

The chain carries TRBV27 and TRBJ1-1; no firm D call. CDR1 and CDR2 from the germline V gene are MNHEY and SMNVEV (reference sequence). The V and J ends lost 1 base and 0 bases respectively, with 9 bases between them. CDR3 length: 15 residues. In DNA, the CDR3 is TGTGCCAGCAGTTTATGGAGTAGGTTGAACACTGAAGCTTTCTTT. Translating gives CASSLWSRLNTEAFF.

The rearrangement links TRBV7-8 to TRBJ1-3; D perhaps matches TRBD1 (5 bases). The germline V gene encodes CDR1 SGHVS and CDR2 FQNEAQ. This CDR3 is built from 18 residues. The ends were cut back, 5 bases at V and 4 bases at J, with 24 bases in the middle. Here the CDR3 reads CASSPTGNAGTSGNTIYF. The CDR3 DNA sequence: TGTGCCAGCAGCCCAACCGGAAACGCCGGGACCTCCGGAAACACCATATATTTT.

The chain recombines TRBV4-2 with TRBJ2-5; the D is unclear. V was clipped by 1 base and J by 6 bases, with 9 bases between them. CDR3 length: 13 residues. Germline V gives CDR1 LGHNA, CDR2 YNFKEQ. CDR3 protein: CASSQVGPQTQYF. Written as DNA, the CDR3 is TGTGCCAGCAGCCAAGTCGGACCGCAGACCCAGTACTTC.

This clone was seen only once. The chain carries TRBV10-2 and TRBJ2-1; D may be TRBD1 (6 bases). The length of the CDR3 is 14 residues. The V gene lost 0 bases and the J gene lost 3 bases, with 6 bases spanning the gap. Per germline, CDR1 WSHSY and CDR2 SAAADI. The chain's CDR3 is CASSESTGYNEQFF. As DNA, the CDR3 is TGCGCCAGCAGTGAGTCGACAGGCTACAATGAGCAGTTCTTC.

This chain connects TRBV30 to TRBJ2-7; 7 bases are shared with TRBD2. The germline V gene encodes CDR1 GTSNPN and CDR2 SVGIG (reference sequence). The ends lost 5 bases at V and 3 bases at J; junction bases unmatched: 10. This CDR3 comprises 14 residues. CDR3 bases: TGTGCCTGGTTCCATCCGGGAGGTTACTACGAGCAGTACTTC. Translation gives CAWFHPGGYYEQYF. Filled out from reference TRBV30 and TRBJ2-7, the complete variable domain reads SQTIHQWPATLVQPVGSPLSLECTVEGTSNPNLYWYRQAAGRGLQLLFYSVGIGQISSEVPQNLSASRPQDRQFILSSKKLLLSDSGFYLCAWFHPGGYYEQYFGPGTRLTVT.

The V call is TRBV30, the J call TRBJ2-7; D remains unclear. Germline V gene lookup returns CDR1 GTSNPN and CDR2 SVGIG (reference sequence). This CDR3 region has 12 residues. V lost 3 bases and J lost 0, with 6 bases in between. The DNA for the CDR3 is TGTGCCTGGAGGGCCCACTCCTACGAGCAGTACTTC. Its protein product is CAWRAHSYEQYF. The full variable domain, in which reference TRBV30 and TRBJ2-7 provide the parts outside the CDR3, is SQTIHQWPATLVQPVGSPLSLECTVEGTSNPNLYWYRQAAGRGLQLLFYSVGIGQISSEVPQNLSASRPQDRQFILSSKKLLLSDSGFYLCAWRAHSYEQYFGPGTRLTVT.

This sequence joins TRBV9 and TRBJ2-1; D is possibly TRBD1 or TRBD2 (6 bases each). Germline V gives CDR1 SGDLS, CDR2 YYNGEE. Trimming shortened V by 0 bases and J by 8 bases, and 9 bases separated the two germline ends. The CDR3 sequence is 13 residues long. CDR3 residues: CASSVGGAYEQFF. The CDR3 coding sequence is TGTGCCAGCAGCGTAGGGGGGGCTTATGAGCAGTTCTTC.

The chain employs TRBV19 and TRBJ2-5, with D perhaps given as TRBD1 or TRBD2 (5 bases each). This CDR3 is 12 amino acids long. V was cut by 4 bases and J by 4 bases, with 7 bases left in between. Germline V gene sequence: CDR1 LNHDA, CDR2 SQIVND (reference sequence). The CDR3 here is CASSTGRETQYF. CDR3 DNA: TGTGCCAGTAGTACGGGGCGAGAGACCCAGTACTTC. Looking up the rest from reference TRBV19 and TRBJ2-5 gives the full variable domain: DGGITQSPKYLFRKEGQNVTLSCEQNLNHDAMYWYRQDPGQGLRLIYYSQIVNDFQKGDIAEGYSVSREKKESFPLTVTSAQKNPTAFYLCASSTGRETQYFGPGTRLLVL.

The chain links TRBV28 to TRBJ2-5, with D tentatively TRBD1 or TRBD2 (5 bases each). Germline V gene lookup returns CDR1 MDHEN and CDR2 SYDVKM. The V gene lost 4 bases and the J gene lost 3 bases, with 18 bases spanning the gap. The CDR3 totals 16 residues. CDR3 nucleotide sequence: TGTGCCAGCAGTTACATACCCCGGGACCCAGAAGAGACCCAGTACTTC. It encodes CASSYIPRDPEETQYF.

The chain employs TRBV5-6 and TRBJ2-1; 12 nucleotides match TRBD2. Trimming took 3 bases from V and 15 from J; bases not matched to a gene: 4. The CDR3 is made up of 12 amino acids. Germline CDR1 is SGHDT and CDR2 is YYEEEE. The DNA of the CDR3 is TGTGCCAGCAGCTGGACTAGCGGGGCTAGGTTCTTC. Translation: CASSWTSGARFF.

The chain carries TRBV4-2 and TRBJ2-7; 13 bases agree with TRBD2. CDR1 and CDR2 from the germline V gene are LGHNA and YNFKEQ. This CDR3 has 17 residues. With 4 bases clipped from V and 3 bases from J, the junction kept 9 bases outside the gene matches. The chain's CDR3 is CASSPRLAGGSGYEQYF. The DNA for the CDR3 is TGTGCCAGCAGCCCAAGACTAGCGGGAGGATCCGGCTACGAGCAGTACTTC.

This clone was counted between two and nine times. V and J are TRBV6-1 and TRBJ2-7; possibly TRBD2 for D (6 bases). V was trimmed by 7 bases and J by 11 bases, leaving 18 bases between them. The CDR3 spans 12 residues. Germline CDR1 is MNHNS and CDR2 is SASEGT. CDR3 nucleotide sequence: TGTGCCAGCACCTCCTCGGAGGGAAGGAAGTACTTC. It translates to CASTSSEGRKYF.

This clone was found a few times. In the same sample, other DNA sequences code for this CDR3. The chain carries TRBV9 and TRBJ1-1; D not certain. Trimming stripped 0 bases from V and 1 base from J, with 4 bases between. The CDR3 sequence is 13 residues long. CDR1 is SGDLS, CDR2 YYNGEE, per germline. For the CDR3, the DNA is TGTGCCAGCAGCGTAGTGCCGAACACTGAAGCTTTCTTT. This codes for CASSVVPNTEAFF.

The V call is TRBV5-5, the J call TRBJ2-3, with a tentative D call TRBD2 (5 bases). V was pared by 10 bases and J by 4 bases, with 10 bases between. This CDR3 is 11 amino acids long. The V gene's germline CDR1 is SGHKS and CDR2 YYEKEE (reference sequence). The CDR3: CAGSVADTQYF. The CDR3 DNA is TGTGCCGGTAGCGTGGCAGATACGCAGTATTTT. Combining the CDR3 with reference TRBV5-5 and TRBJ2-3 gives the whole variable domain DAGVTQSPTHLIKTRGQQVTLRCSPISGHKSVSWYQQVLGQGPQFIFQYYEKEERGRGNFPDRFSARQFPNYSSELNVNALLLGDSALYLCAGSVADTQYFGPGTRLTVL.

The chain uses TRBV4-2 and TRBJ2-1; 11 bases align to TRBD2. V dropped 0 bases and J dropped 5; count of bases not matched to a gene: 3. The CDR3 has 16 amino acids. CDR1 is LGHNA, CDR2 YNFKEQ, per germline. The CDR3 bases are TGTGCCAGCAGCCAAGAACAGACTAGCGGGAACAATGAGCAGTTCTTC. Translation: CASSQEQTSGNNEQFF.

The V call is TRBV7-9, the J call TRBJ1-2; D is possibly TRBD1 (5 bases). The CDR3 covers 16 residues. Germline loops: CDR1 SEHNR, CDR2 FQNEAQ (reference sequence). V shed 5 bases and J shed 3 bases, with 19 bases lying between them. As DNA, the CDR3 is TGTGCCAGCAGCCAAATCGACTGGACACAAGACTATGGCTACACCTTC. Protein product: CASSQIDWTQDYGYTF.

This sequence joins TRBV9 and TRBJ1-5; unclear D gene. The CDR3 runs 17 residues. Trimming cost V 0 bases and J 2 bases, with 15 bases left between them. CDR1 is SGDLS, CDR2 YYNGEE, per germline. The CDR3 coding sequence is TGTGCCAGCAGCGTAGTATCCGGGCAGGACGGCAATCAGCCCCAGCATTTT. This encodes CASSVVSGQDGNQPQHF.

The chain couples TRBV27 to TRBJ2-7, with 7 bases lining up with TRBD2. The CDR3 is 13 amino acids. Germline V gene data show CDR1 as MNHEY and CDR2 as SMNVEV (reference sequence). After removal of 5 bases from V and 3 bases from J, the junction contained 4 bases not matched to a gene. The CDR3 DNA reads TGTGCCAGCAGTGTGCTAGCGGACTACGAGCAGTACTTC. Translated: CASSVLADYEQYF.

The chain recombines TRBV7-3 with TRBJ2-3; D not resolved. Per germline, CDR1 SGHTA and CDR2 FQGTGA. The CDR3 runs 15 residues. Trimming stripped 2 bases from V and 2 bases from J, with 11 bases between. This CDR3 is CASSLYLRPTDTQYF. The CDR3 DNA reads TGTGCCAGCAGCTTATACCTGCGGCCCACAGATACGCAGTATTTT. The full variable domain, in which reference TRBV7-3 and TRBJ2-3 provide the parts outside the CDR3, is GAGVSQTPSNKVTEKGKYVELRCDPISGHTALYWYRQSLGQGPEFLIYFQGTGAADDSGLPNDRFFAVRPEGSVSTLKIQRTERGDSAVYLCASSLYLRPTDTQYFGPGTRLTVL.

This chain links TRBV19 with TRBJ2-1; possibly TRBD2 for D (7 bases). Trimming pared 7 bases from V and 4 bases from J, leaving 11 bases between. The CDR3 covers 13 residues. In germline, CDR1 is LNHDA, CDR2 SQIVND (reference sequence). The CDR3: CASNRGGYNEQFF. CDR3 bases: TGTGCCAGTAATAGGGGGGGGTACAATGAGCAGTTCTTC.

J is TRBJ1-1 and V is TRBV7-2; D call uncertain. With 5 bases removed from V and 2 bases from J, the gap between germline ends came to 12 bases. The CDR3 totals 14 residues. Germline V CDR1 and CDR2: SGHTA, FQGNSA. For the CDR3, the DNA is TGTGCCAGCAGCCTAAGCTGGGGTAACACTGAAGCTTTCTTT. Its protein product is CASSLSWGNTEAFF.

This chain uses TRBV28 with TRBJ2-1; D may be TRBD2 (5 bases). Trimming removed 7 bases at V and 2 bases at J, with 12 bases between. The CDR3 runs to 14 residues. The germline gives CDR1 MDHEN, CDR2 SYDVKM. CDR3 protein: CASTRAATYNEQFF. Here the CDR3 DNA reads TGTGCCAGCACTCGAGCGGCCACCTACAATGAGCAGTTCTTC.

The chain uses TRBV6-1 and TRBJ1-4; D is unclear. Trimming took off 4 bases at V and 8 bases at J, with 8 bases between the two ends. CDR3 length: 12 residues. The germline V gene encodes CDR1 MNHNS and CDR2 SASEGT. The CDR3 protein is CASSVSWEKLFF. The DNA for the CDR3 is TGTGCCAGCAGTGTAAGTTGGGAAAAACTGTTTTTT.

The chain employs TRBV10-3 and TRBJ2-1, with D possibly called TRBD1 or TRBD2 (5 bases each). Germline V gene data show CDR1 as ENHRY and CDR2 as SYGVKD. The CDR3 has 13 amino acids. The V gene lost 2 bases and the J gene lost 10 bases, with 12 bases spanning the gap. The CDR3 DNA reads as TGTGCCATCAGTGAGCCGCTGAGGGGCGAGCAGTTCTTC. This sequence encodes CAISEPLRGEQFF.

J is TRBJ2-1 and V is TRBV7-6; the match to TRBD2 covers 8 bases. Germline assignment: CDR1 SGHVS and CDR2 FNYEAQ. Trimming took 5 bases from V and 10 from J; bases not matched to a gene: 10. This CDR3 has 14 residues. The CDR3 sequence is CASSTPGGALEQFF. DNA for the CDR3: TGTGCCAGCAGCACCCCGGGGGGGGCATTGGAGCAGTTCTTC.